A single T cell receptor (beta chain) is shown here with its context. This entry belongs to a study of cytomegalovirus exposure and HLA in healthy donors. About the study: Researchers found that approximately 77% of 300 to 450 genotyped donors fell within the Caucasian-associated ancestry cluster.

This CDR3 is built from 15 residues. The germline V gene has CDR1 SGHTA and CDR2 FQGTGA. V lost 2 bases and J 2 bases, leaving 10 bases between the germline ends. A multiplex PCR was run with 60 Vbeta primers and 13 Jbeta primers. TCRdb's copy holds only in-frame clones and misses some; the assay was immunoSEQ multiplex PCR. The sample lists about 190,000 clones, roughly 77% occurring once. The receptor's source is a woman in her fifties or sixties in good health and CMV-seronegative. This sequence joins TRBV7-3 and TRBJ1-5; D possibly corresponds to TRBD1 (5 bases). Specimen: PBMCs. The CDR3 DNA follows: TGTGCCAGCAGCTTAGGCGGGGGAGGCAATCAGCCCCAGCATTTT. It encodes CASSLGGGGNQPQHF.